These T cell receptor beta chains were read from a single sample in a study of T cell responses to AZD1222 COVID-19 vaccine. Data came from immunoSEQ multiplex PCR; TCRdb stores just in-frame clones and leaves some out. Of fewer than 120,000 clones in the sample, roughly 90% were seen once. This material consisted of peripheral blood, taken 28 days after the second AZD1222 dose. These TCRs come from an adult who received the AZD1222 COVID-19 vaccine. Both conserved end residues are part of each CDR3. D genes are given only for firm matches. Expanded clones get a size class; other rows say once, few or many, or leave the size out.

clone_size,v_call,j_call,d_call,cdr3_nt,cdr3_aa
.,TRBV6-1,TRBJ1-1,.,TGTGCCAGCAGTGAATGGGGGACAGCTTTCTTT,CASSEWGTAFF
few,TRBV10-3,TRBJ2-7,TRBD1,TGTGCCATCAGGGACAGGGTGGACGAGCAGTACTTC,CAIRDRVDEQYF
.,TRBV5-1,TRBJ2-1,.,TGCGCCAGCAGCTTGGCCCCAAACGTCACTCCTCGGGATGAGCAGTTCTTC,CASSLAPNVTPRDEQFF
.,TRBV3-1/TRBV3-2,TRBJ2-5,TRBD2,TGTGCCAGCAGCCAATTACCGGGACTAGGGCAAGAGACCCAGTACTTC,CASSQLPGLGQETQYF
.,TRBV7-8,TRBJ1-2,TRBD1,TGTGCCAGCAGCTTAGGGACAGGAGGCTATGGCTACACCTTC,CASSLGTGGYGYTF
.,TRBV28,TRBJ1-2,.,TGTGCCAGCAGTAGGGGCTCCGCAGGCTATGGCTACACCTTC,CASSRGSAGYGYTF
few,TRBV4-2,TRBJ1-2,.,TGTGCCAGCAGCCAAGATCGTTTGACGATTAACTATGGCTACACCTTC,CASSQDRLTINYGYTF
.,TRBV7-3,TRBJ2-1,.,TGTGCCAGCAGCTTAGATCAGGGTCCTTACAATGAGCAGTTCTTC,CASSLDQGPYNEQFF
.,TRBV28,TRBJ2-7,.,TGTGCCAGCAGTTCTGGGGGGGCTACCTTCGAGACCTACGAGCAGTACTTC,CASSSGGATFETYEQYF
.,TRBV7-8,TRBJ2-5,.,TGTGCCAGCAGCTTATTTGAGGGGCCGCAGCTAGCAAGAGAGACCCAGTACTTC,CASSLFEGPQLARETQYF
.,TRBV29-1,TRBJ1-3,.,TGCAGCGTTCAAAGTGGAAACACCATATATTTT,CSVQSGNTIYF
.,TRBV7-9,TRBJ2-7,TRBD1,TGTGCCAGCAGTAGCCCCGGACAGGGGCTGGCTTACGAGCAGTACTTC,CASSSPGQGLAYEQYF
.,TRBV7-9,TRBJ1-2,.,TGTGCCAGCAGCCCCCTCCAAGGGGAAGGGAAATATGGCTACACCTTC,CASSPLQGEGKYGYTF
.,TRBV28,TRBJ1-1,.,TGTGCCAGCATAGGGGCCAAAGGGAATCGGGTGAACACTGAAGCTTTCTTT,CASIGAKGNRVNTEAFF
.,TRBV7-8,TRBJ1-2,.,TGTGCCAGCAGCTTAGGCAGGGGTGTTAACTATGGCTACACCTTC,CASSLGRGVNYGYTF
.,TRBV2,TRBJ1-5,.,TGTGCCAGCAGCCCCGAAGAAAGACAGCCCCAGCATTTT,CASSPEERQPQHF
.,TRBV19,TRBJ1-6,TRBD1,TGTGCCAGCCAACCGCGCGGACAGGGGGACTTCGGTAATTCACCCCTCCACTTT,CASQPRGQGDFGNSPLHF
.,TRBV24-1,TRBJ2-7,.,TGTGCCACCAGTGATTTCACAGGGGGGGGCGAGCAGTACTTC,CATSDFTGGGEQYF
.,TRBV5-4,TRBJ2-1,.,TGTGCCAGGGGGACTGCCCGGGGAGAGCAGTTCTTC,CARGTARGEQFF
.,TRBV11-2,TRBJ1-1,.,TGTGCCAGCAGCTTAGAGAACACTGAAGCTTTCTTT,CASSLENTEAFF
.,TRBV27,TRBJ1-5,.,TGTGCCAGCGCAACAGGGAATAGCAATCAGCCCCAGCATTTT,CASATGNSNQPQHF
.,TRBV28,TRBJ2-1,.,TGTGCCGGGGCCGGGACACCCTACAATGAGCAGTTCTTC,CAGAGTPYNEQFF
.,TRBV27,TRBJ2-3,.,TGTGCCAGCAGTTTATCGAGAGGGAGCACAGATACGCAGTATTTT,CASSLSRGSTDTQYF
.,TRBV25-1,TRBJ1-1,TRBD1,TGTGCCAGCAGTGGGGGACAGGGGGGCACTGAAGCTTTCTTT,CASSGGQGGTEAFF
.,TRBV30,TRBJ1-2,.,TGTGCCTGGAAGCGGGAGGCGCTCTATGGCTACACCTTC,CAWKREALYGYTF
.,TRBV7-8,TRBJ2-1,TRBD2,TGTGCCAGCAGCTCACGGGGCGGGAGCTCCCCCCATGAGCAGTTCTTC,CASSSRGGSSPHEQFF
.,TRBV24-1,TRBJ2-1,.,TGTGCCACCAGTGACCTTAGCGGACCTTCCTACAATGAGCAGTTCTTC,CATSDLSGPSYNEQFF
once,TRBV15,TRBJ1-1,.,TGTGCCACCAGCAGAGATAGGGCCCCGAACACTGAAGCTTTCTTT,CATSRDRAPNTEAFF
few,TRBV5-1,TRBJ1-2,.,TGCGCCAGCAGCCCGACAACGGGAGCTCGTACTAACTATGGCTACACCTTC,CASSPTTGARTNYGYTF
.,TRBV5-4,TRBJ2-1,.,TGTGCCAGCAGCGCCGGTGGGTACAATGAGCAGTTCTTC,CASSAGGYNEQFF
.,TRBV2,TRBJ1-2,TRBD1,TGTGCCAGCAGTCCTCAGGGGGAGGACTATGGCTACACCTTC,CASSPQGEDYGYTF
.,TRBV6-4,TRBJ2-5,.,TGTGCCAGCAGTGAGCATTCATCAGGGGCAGAGACCCAGTACTTC,CASSEHSSGAETQYF
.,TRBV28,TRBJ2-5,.,TGTGCCAGCATGGCGGCCCAAGAGACCCAGTACTTC,CASMAAQETQYF
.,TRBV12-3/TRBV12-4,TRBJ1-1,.,TGTGCCAGCGCTCCTGAAGCTTTCTTT,CASAPEAFF
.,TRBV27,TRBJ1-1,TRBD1,TGTGCCAGCAGTCAACCGGGACAGGGGGCGTCGGTAACGATATGGAACACTGAAGCTTTCTTT,CASSQPGQGASVTIWNTEAFF
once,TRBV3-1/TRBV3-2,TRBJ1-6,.,TGTGCCAGCAGCCAAGATGGGGGCAGGGATAATTCACCCCTCCACTTT,CASSQDGGRDNSPLHF
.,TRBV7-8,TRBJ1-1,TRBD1,TGTGCCAGCAGCCGACAGGGTGGAACTGAAGCTTTCTTT,CASSRQGGTEAFF
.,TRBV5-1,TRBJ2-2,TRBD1,TGCGCCAGCAGCTTACAGACAGGGCGGATCACCGGGGAGCTGTTTTTT,CASSLQTGRITGELFF
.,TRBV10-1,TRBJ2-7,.,TGCGCCAGCAGTGAATCGGAAAGGGGGATGTACTTC,CASSESERGMYF
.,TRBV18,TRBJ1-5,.,TGTGCCAGCTCACCAACCCACATGGAGGGAGAGCCCCAGCATTTT,CASSPTHMEGEPQHF
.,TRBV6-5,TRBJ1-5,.,TGTGCCAGCAGTCAATCCCGGGACGGGAATCAGCCCCAGCATTTT,CASSQSRDGNQPQHF
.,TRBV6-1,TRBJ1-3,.,TGTGCCAGCAGTGAAATTAGGGCAGGGGATAGCACCATATATTTT,CASSEIRAGDSTIYF
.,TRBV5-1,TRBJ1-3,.,TGCGCCAGCAGCTCGGACATCTCTGGAAACACCATATATTTT,CASSSDISGNTIYF
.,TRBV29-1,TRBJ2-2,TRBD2,TGCAGCGCCGCGGGGGGAGGGTCTGACACCGGGGAGCTGTTTTTT,CSAAGGGSDTGELFF
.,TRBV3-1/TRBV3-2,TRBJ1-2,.,TGTGCTACCCAGGAGAGGGGCCATGGCTACACCTTC,CATQERGHGYTF
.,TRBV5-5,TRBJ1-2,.,TGTGCCAGCAGCTTGGCCGTGGACTACTATGGCTACACCTTC,CASSLAVDYYGYTF
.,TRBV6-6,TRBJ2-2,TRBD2,TGTGCCAGCAGTCTTCGTACTAGCGGGAAAAACACCGGGGAGCTGTTTTTT,CASSLRTSGKNTGELFF
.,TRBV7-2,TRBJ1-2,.,TGTGCCAGCAGCTTAGGGCCGAATAACTATGGCTACACCTTC,CASSLGPNNYGYTF
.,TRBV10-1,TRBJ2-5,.,TGCGCCAGCAGTGAGTCGAGAGAGACCCAGTACTTC,CASSESRETQYF
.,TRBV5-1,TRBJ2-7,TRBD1,TGCGCCAGCAGCTTGGTCGGACAGGGGGATGAGCAGTACTTC,CASSLVGQGDEQYF
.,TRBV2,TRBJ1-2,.,TGTGCCAGCAGTAGGAACTATGGCTACACCTTC,CASSRNYGYTF
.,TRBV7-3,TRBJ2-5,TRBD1,TGTGCCAGCAGCCCCGGACAGGGGGTGAGGGAGACCCAGTACTTC,CASSPGQGVRETQYF
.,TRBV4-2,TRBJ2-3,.,TGTGCCAGCAGCCCGGAGGGGGGAGGGGGCACAGATACGCAGTATTTT,CASSPEGGGGTDTQYF
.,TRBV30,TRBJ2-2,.,TGTGCCTGGAGTTCGGTTACGTTGGGGGAGCTGTTTTTT,CAWSSVTLGELFF
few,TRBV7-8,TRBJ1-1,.,TGTGCCAGCAGCTTAGCGGGGGGGAGGAAAGCTTTCTTT,CASSLAGGRKAFF